The sample holds one count of the clone carrying this TCR beta chain. J lost 3 bases, V lost 2 bases, and 4 bases had no gene match. CDR3 size: 14 residues. The germline V gene encodes CDR1 MNHNS and CDR2 SASEGT. This specimen comes from a study of a mutant IDH1 vaccine in newly diagnosed glioma. Time point defined: baseline, week 1 (first vaccination visit). Treatment given: pre-vaccination baseline after standard-of-care therapy. Clones were sequenced by immunoSEQ multiplex PCR, and TCRdb holds only the in-frame ones, with some missing. The sample records tens of thousands of clones, around nine tenths being singletons.

V usage is TRBV6-1 and J usage is TRBJ2-7; 7 bases map to TRBD2. The source is a woman aged 40 to 49 with glioma. The sample consisted of PBMCs, taken from a glioma patient treated with radiotherapy, temozolomide or both. The CDR3 reads CASSEYGDYYEQYF. The CDR3 DNA reads TGTGCCAGCAGTGAATATGGGGACTACTACGAGCAGTACTTC.